This T cell receptor (beta chain) was captured by sequencing in a study of OX40 agonist ivuxolimab in advanced cancers. Study background: Eligibility admitted prior anti-PD-1, anti-PD-L1 or anti-CTLA-4 therapy; about 40% had some.

Findings and limits, study-wide: Expanded clones were, on average, more numerous among CD8+ T cells than CD4+.

A note on this clone: Its antigen remains unidentified.

TCRdb keeps only in-frame clones here, not all; method: immunoSEQ multiplex PCR. Among 45,000 to 70,000 clones listed, 80% to 90% were seen once. The length of the CDR3 is 14 residues. Trimming stripped 3 bases from V and 2 bases from J, with 11 bases between. The germline V gene encodes CDR1 SNHLY and CDR2 FYNNEI. Cycle 7 day 1, cycle 4 day 1, and baseline were the timepoints at which blood was sampled. This clonotype was obtained from an adult with an advanced solid tumor such as melanoma, head and neck, liver or kidney cancer. V and J are TRBV2 and TRBJ2-7; TRBD2 might be the D (5 bases). Sequences were derived from CD4+ or CD8+ T cells sorted from blood, sampled in a trial of the OX40 agonist ivuxolimab. The CDR3 here is CASSDASGTYEQYF. The CDR3 DNA follows: TGTGCCAGCAGTGACGCGAGCGGCACCTACGAGCAGTACTTC. The variable domain in full, completed from reference TRBV2 and TRBJ2-7, reads EPEVTQTPSHQVTQMGQEVILRCVPISNHLYFYWYRQILGQKVEFLVSFYNNEISEKSEIFDDQFSVERPDGSNFTLKIRSTKLEDSAMYFCASSDASGTYEQYFGPGTRLTVT.